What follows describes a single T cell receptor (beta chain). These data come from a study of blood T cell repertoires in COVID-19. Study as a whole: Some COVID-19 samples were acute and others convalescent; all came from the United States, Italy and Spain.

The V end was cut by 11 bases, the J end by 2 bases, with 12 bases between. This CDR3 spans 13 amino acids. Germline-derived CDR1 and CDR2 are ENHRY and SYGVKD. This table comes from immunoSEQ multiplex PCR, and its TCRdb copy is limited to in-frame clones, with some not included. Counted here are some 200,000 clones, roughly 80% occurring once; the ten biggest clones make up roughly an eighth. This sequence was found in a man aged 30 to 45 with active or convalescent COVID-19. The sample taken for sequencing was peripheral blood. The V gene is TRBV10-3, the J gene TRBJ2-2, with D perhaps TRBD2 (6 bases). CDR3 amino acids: CALGGLNTGELFF. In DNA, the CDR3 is TGTGCCCTCGGGGGACTTAACACCGGGGAGCTGTTTTTT.